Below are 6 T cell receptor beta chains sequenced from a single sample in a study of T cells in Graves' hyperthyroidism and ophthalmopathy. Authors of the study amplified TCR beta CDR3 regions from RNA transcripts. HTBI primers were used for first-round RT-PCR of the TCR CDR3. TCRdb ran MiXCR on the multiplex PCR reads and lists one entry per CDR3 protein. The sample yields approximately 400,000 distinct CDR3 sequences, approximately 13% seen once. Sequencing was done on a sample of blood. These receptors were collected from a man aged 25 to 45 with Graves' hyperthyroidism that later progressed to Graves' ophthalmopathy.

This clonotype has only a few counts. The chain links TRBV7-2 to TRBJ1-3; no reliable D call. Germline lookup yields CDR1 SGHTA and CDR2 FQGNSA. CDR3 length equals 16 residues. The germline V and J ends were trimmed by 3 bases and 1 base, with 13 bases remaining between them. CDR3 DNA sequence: TGTGCCAGCAGCTTTTTGGGAGTGGGGTCTGGAAACACCATATATTTT. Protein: CASSFLGVGSGNTIYF.

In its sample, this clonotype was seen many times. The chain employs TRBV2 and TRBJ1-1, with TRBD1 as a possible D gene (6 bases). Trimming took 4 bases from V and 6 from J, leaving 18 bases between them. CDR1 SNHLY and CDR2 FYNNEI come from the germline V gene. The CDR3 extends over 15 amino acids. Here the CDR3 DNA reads TGTGCCAGCAGTGCGGGGGGGGCACGCAGCGCTGAAGCTTTCTTT. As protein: CASSAGGARSAEAFF.

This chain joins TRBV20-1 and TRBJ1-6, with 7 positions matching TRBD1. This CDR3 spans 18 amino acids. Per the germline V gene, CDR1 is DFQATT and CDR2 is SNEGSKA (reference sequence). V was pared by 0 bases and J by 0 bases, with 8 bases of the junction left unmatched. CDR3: CSARDVTGPSSYNSPLHF. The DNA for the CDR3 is TGCAGTGCTAGAGACGTGACAGGGCCTAGCTCCTATAATTCACCCCTCCACTTT.

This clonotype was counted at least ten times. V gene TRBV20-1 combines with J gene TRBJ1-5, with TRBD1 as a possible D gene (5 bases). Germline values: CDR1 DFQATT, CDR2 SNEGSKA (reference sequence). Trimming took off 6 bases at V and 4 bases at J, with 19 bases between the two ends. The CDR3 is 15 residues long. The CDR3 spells CSALRRGRENQPQHF. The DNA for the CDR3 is TGCAGTGCCCTACGGCGGGGCAGGGAGAATCAGCCCCAGCATTTT.

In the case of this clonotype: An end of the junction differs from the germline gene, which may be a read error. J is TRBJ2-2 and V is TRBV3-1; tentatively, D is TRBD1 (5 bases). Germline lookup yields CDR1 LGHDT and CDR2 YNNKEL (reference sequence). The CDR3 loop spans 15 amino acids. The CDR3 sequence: CASGQDQGYTGELFF. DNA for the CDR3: TGTGCCAGCGGCCAAGATCAGGGCTACACCGGGGAGCTGTTTTTT.

CDR3 protein: CASSEIAMNTEAFF. Here the CDR3 DNA reads TGTGCCAGCAGTGAAATCGCTATGAACACTGAAGCTTTCTTT. V usage is TRBV6-1 and J usage is TRBJ1-1, with D uncertain. Germline V gives CDR1 MNHNS, CDR2 SASEGT. The CDR3 sequence is 14 residues long. V was trimmed by 2 bases and J by 0 bases, leaving 7 bases between them.